This TCR beta chain was identified in a study of post-analysis software for immune sequencing data. Libraries were made from TCR beta cDNA, and they carried unique molecular identifiers. Researchers reported 520,000 or so cDNA molecules coming from around 1 to 10 million T cells. TCRdb itself ran the PCR reads through MiXCR, one entry per CDR3 protein. The table includes under 650,000 distinct CDR3 sequences, roughly two fifths detected once. As regards this clonotype: Its antigen is currently unknown. The junction departs from germline at one end; a sequencing error may be responsible.

Broader study findings: Significantly lower normalized Chao1 diversity was found in patients with multiple sclerosis relative to controls. Co-batched samples clustered tightly together by F measure.

Sequenced: blood. The sequence came from a girl under 18 with multiple sclerosis.

The CDR3 sequence: CACSLSTFYEQFF. Written as DNA, the CDR3 is TGCGCCTGCAGCTTATCGACGTTCTATGAGCAGTTCTTC. The chain employs TRBV4-1 and TRBJ2-1, with unresolved D. The CDR3 loop spans 13 amino acids. Germline V CDR1 and CDR2: MGHRA, YSYEKL.